The sequence of this T cell receptor (beta chain) was determined in a study of T cells in Graves' hyperthyroidism and ophthalmopathy. With regard to this clonotype: Because it lacks the conserved phenylalanine or tryptophan at the end, this CDR3 is likely a read error.

Template material for amplifying TCR beta CDR3 regions consisted of RNA transcripts. When the TCR CDR3 underwent first-round RT-PCR, the HTBI primer set was used. TCRdb ran MiXCR on the multiplex PCR reads and lists one entry per CDR3 protein. The repertoire holds some 510,000 distinct CDR3 sequences, with 20% to 25% as singletons. The CDR3 consists of 18 residues. Germline lookup yields CDR1 LNHDA and CDR2 SQIVND (reference sequence). V lost 5 bases, J lost 3 bases, and 13 bases stayed unmatched. Sequenced: blood. This receptor was obtained from a man aged 18 to 35 with Graves' hyperthyroidism. The chain couples TRBV19 to TRBJ1-5; 10 nucleotides align to TRBD1. In DNA form, the CDR3 reads TGTGCCAGTAGTGCGACGCGAAGACAGGGGGCAATCAATCAGCCCCAGCATTGT. Translation: CASSATRRQGAINQPQHC.